Detailed here is one T cell receptor beta chain. This clone's antigen is unknown. No quality values exist for individual bases; no much larger clone is one base distant. The germline V gene provides CDR1 SGHDN and CDR2 FVKESK. CDR3 length: 16 amino acids, cysteine to phenylalanine. Only the CDR3 DNA is retained, 48 bases long and in frame from the first base. The trim is 4 bases for V and 3 bases for J, with a gap of 17 bases between the germline ends. To prepare the library, the immunoSEQ multiplex PCR assay was applied. For the multiplex PCR, a mixture combining 60 forward primers for TCR Vbeta segments and 13 reverse primers for TCR Jbeta segments was used. The CDR3 region of rearranged TCR beta genes was amplified from genomic DNA by a multiplex PCR assay. The Illumina HiSeq System was used to sequence the amplified TCR beta libraries as 87-base-pair reads. From the authors' description of their analysis: A later analysis tallied roughly 76 million unique TCR beta chains across the 666 repertoires, and about 10 million of those chains were shared by two or more donors. To remove PCR and sequencing errors, raw reads were error-corrected and collapsed into unique sequences using a nearest-neighbor algorithm that merged closely related sequences. Alignment of CDR3 sequences to IMGT reference sequences was used to assign V, D and J gene segments. For a sequence to be retained, at least a six-nucleotide match to both a V gene segment and a J gene segment was required. A rearrangement counted as productive if the CDR3 had no stop codons and remained in frame with V and J, and every other rearrangement counted as non-productive. Following IMGT convention, CDR3 was defined as the stretch from the second conserved V-encoded cysteine to the conserved J-encoded phenylalanine. The earlier analysis of fewer than 750 of the donors excluded sequences that lacked an unambiguous match to a single V gene segment. An earlier analysis of some 500 of the donors classified V segments as functional when productive rearrangements were above 56.7% and as segregating when the standard deviation between donors was above 5%. A statistical classification framework was developed to diagnose cytomegalovirus status using the catalog of TCR beta chain sequences. In a later analysis, V and J genes were assigned by comparing TCR nucleotide sequences against IMGT/GENE-DB human TR gene sequences. The TCRdist pipeline was used in a later analysis to assign CDR3 sequences and most-parsimonious VDJ recombination scenarios. In a later analysis, each TCR beta chain was defined by its CDR3 amino acid sequence together with its V-gene family, and reads without a unique V-gene family were excluded. To address suspected cross-contamination and a sequencing artifact, a later analysis removed 450 to 700 highly shared, low-generation-probability nucleotide sequences. In a later analysis, a clonal expansion index was calculated for each public chain from normalized within-repertoire ranks of inferred template counts. A later analysis computed generation probabilities with a VDJ recombination model fitted to out-of-frame rearrangements, and checked the results against IGoR. A later analysis scored TCR-TCR, TCR-HLA and TCR-CMV co-occurrence with hypergeometric tests, applying a repertoire-size bias correction to TCR pairs. To estimate false discovery rates, a later analysis permuted the HLA or CMV assignments 20 times. In a later analysis, co-occurring TCRs were grouped with DBSCAN, and TCRdist sequence similarity was added when clustering was performed within HLA-allele-positive subsets. Co-occurrence clustering excluded repertoires with fewer than 30,000 or more than 120,000 public chains, plus five with anomalous nucleotide sharing. The source is immuneACCESS, and TCRdb retained only in-frame sequences with V and J called. Part of the clones is not carried over; for the studies checked, unresolved V genes explain less than half of this, and the remainder is unexplained. From that table come the V and J calls and clone size; the DNA was used to work out D and trimming. This sample has 120,000 or so clones in its table, and over 65% of those were observed once. About 1.8% of the sample is in the top ten clones.

In total, roughly 670 healthy bone marrow donors made up the cohort. At the time of sampling, every cohort member was nominally healthy, though immune exposures that went unrecorded were likely present. The donor was CMV seronegative and belonged to the group of more than 300 seronegative cohort members. A peripheral blood sample was provided by each donor, and peripheral blood mononuclear cells were used for TCR beta sequencing. Genomic DNA was extracted from the blood cell samples with the Qiagen DNeasy Blood Extraction Kit. These data come from a study of cytomegalovirus exposure and HLA in healthy donors (dated by TCRdb to the late 2010s). Background for the entire study: An earlier analysis of some 500 of the donors reported about 290 Gb of sequence data and some 100 million unique TCR beta sequences from about 179 million T cells. Roughly 300 gigabases of sequencing data and tens of millions of unique TCR sequences were included in an early release covering 550 to 800 HLA-typed donors. The genetic ancestry cluster associated with self-reported Caucasian donors included 65% to 90% of the roughly 400 genotyped donors. The aim of the study was to test whether cataloging public T cell receptors could identify signatures of past pathogen exposure. Using immunosequencing, the study profiled T cell repertoires from fewer than 700 subjects and related those repertoires to cytomegalovirus serostatus. Besides the first cohort of some 670 subjects, a separate validation cohort made up of 95 to 150 different subjects was used. To predict cytomegalovirus infection status, the study combined high-throughput TCR immunosequencing, statistical association of individual TCRs with disease status, and machine learning. In a later analysis, previously published TCR beta repertoires from 666 donors were re-analyzed and high-resolution HLA genotyping was added so that TCR occurrence patterns could be studied. Rather than using new phenotypic data, the later analysis identified candidate immune exposures from TCR beta sequences and from how often those sequences occurred across donors. An earlier analysis of 587 of the donors applied high-throughput TCR beta sequencing to assess whether each TCR beta V gene segment acted as functional or pseudogenic. Donor age, sex, ethnicity and CMV serostatus were collected together with the repertoire data. A later genetic analysis used genome-wide SNP genotypes for about 55% of the 666 donors, treating that subset as a discovery cohort. All discovery cohort repertoires had been generated using a single sequencing platform. Class I and class II HLA loci were covered by the typing at four-digit resolution. The number of typed donors differed by locus: roughly 620-640 for A, B, C, DRB1 and DQB1; some 500 for DQA1; 606 for DPA1; and some 470 for DPB1. A few DR-DQ haplotypes were treated as single units for association and clustering because of strong linkage in the cohort. On average, 235,054 unique TCR beta nucleotide sequences were sequenced per donor among fewer than 500 genotyped donors of the cohort, with roughly 18% of those sequences being non-productive.

Beyond this particular receptor, the publication reports: A few of the identified cytomegalovirus-associated TCR beta chains were confirmed in vitro to be specific for cytomegalovirus antigens. Immune exposure information for the cohort was limited to CMV serostatus. Most CMV-associated TCR beta chains appeared to be HLA-restricted in a later analysis, and the HLA associations seemed to be driven largely by CMV exposure. In this cohort, only TCR beta chains were sequenced, and detectable features were limited by the absence of alpha or paired-chain data. Around 16 rarely observed V segments, including chromosome 9 orphons, were excluded from the earlier analysis of several hundred of the donors because counts were too low. In a later analysis, HLA-associated TCR beta chains showed more clonal expansion and lower generation probabilities than non-associated chains that were equally common. When HLA alleles, especially DR and DQ, strongly co-occurred, TCR associations were difficult to assign to individual alleles. A group of highly shared sequence variants was considered likely to be a technical artifact of the sequencing pipeline. In an earlier analysis of around 600 of the donors, most TCR beta V segments appeared in productive rearrangements about 87% or about 30% of the time, broadly matching IMGT annotations. A later genetic analysis reported fewer N-insertions in productive TCRs among donors in an Asian-associated ancestry cluster than the roughly 700-donor mean. V-gene and J-gene trimming of TCR beta chains was associated with a missense DCLRE1C variant in a later genetic analysis, and the association was replicated in an independent cohort. Because the 87-base-pair reads could not distinguish some IMGT-functional V segments, including TRBV6-2 and TRBV6-3, those segments were excluded. According to a later analysis, parvovirus B19, influenza, CMV and Epstein-Barr virus appeared linked to several top co-occurrence clusters. In a later analysis, the rate of TCR association differed among HLA loci, with DRB1 alleles having the most associated TCRs and HLA-C alleles having the fewest. Across donors, most TCR sequences were observed very rarely, whereas some public TCRs were present in many individuals. A further reported finding was that TCR beta sequences accurately predicted the HLA-A and HLA-B alleles for most subjects in the first cohort. Linkage disequilibrium might explain the correlated functional status among segregating V segments, but an unknown experimental factor could not be ruled out. According to the authors, the approach could potentially be generalized to other disease states and immunological phenotypes. In a later analysis, around 17,000 TCR beta sequences were associated with specific HLA alleles at a false discovery rate of 0.05. HLA typing was unavailable for some donors at each locus, so association tests used only the typed subset. Cytomegalovirus status was reported to be diagnosed by the classifier with high specificity and sensitivity in both the original and validation cohorts. Roughly uniform sequencing depth across donors was assumed in presence/absence analyses, although this assumption may not hold. In the study, about 150 TCR beta chains were listed as associated with cytomegalovirus.

This receptor chain uses TRBV14 and TRBJ2-3; the D region possibly corresponds to TRBD1 (5 bases align). The sample was PBMCs. The origin of this receptor is a man between 18 and 35 years old in good health and CMV-seronegative. The CDR3 protein is CASSRRSGPGTDTQYF. The DNA is as follows: TGTGCCAGCAGCCGACGCTCAGGGCCAGGGACAGATACGCAGTATTTT. With the portions outside the CDR3 filled from the reference TRBV14 and TRBJ2-3 genes, the complete variable region becomes EAGVTQFPSHSVIEKGQTVTLRCDPISGHDNLYWYRRVMGKEIKFLLHFVKESKQDESGMPNNRFLAERTGGTYSTLKVQPAELEDSGVYFCASSRRSGPGTDTQYFGPGTRLTVL.